Detailed here is one T cell receptor (beta chain). Its antigen is still unknown. The length of the CDR3 is 13 residues. Per the germline V gene, CDR1 is ENHRY and CDR2 is SYGVKD. The V end was cut by 7 bases, the J end by 3 bases, with 13 bases between. This record comes from a study of beta chain features in type 1 diabetes. Looking at the study overall: In all, approximately 110 million sorted cells from all samples were analyzed.

Isolated RNA was reverse transcribed in full, so expressed TCRB transcripts were sequenced. Sequencing was performed with immunoSEQ multiplex PCR; in TCRdb, only in-frame clones are kept and a portion is missing. Of 150,000 or so clones in the sample, roughly 60% were seen once. Whole-study results and caveats: A closer apparent resemblance between naive, central memory and Treg TCRB repertoires was seen in patients than in healthy donors. Type 1 diabetes patients showed a moderate but significant shortening of TCRB CDR3s in all four CD4+ subsets.

This receptor was obtained from a man aged 25 to 45 with type 1 diabetes. This chain links TRBV10-3 with TRBJ2-7, with a weak D call TRBD1 (5 bases). Material: naive CD4+ T cells from blood. The CDR3 loop is CAITVGQGYEQYF. The CDR3 DNA reads TGTGCCATCACGGTCGGTCAGGGCTACGAGCAGTACTTC.